This TCR beta chain was found in a study of PD-L1 blockade in urothelial cancer. Study-level information: Blood analysis was done at 3 weeks (second dose) and 6 weeks after treatment began. Notes on the study in general: Better progression-free and overall survival followed lower pretreatment blood clonality.

Concerning this clone itself: What it binds is not known.

PCRs were each spiked with synthetic TCR analog templates. Produced via immunoSEQ multiplex PCR; TCRdb's table is partial and in-frame only. The sample has about 63,000 clones, roughly 79% seen once. As for time point: pretreatment peripheral blood. The V end was cut by 10 bases, the J end by 5 bases, with 14 bases between. The CDR3 extends over 12 amino acids. CDR1 is WSHSY and CDR2 is SAAADI in the germline V gene. The specimen comprised PBMCs, sampled around atezolizumab (anti-PD-L1) treatment. This sequence was found in a man in his 70s with urothelial cancer. This chain links TRBV10-2 with TRBJ1-2; tentatively, D is TRBD1 (5 bases). This chain's CDR3 is CATSGMRYGYTF. CDR3 in DNA: TGCGCCACCTCAGGGATGAGGTATGGCTACACCTTC.